This note documents a single T cell receptor beta chain sequence. The antigen is unknown. This sample stems from a study of T-cell memory formation after mild COVID-19. Overall study results and limits: Contracting CD4+ clones sat mainly in CM and EM; CD8+ in EMRA.

From 5'RACE with constant-segment primers came TCR alpha and TCR beta cDNA libraries that carried sample barcodes and UMIs. TCRdb re-called the 5' RACE reads through MiXCR, storing one row per CDR3 protein. Altogether approximately 180,000 distinct CDR3 sequences are present, around 16% being singletons, with the ten largest covering roughly 2.1%. The CDR3 runs to 17 residues. This clonotype was obtained from an adult woman who had mild COVID-19 (a few samples of this study predate the infection). Cell type and time point are not known. This sequence joins TRBV21-1 and TRBJ1-3. TRBV21-1 is a pseudogene. Sequencing was performed on PBMCs or a T cell subset sorted from them (not recorded which). The CDR3 region is CASSKSGTANSGNTIYF. CDR3 nucleotides: TGTGCCAGCAGCAAGAGTGGGACGGCAAACTCTGGAAACACCATATATTTT.